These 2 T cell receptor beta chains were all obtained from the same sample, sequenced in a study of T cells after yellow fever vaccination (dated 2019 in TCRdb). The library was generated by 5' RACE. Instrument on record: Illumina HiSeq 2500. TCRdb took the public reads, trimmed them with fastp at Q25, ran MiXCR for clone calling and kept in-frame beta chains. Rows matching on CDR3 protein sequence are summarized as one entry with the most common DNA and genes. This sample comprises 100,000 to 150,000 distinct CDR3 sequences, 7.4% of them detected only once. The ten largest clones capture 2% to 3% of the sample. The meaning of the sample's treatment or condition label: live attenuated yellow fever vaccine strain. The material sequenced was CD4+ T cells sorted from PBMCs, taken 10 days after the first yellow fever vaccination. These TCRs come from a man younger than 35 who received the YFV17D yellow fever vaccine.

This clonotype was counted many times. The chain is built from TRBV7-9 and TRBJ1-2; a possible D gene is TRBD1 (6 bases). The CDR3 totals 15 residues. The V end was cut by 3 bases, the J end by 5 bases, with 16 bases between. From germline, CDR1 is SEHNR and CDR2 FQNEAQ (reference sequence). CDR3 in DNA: TGTGCCAGCAGCTTCGCGGGGGCTGGGGGATATGGCTACACCTTC. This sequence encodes CASSFAGAGGYGYTF.

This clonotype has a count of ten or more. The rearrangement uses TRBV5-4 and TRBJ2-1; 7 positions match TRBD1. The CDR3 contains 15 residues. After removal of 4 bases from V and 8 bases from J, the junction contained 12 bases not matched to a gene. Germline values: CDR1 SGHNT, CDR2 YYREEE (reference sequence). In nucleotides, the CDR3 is TGTGCCAGCAGCCCACGGACAGGTTTTTTCGATGAGCAGTTCTTC. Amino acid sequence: CASSPRTGFFDEQFF.